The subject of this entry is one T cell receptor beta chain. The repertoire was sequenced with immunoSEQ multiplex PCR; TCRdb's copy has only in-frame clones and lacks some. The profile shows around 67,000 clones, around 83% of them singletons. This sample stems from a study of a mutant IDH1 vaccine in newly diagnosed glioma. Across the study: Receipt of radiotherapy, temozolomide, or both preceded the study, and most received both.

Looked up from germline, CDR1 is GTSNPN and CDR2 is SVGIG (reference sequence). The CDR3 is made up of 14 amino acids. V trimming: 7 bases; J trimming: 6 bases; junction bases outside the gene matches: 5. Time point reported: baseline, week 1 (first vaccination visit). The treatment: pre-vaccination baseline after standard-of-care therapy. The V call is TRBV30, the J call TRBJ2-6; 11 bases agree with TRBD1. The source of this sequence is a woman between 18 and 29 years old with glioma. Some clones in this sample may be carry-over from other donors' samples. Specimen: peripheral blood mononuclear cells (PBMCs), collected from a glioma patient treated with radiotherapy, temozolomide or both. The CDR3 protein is CALDRGREANVLTF. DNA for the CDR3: TGTGCCTTGGACAGGGGGCGTGAGGCCAACGTCCTGACTTTC.